These 27 T cell receptor beta chains were all obtained from the same sample, sequenced in a study of identifying expanded T cells in peripheral blood. The method was immunoSEQ multiplex PCR; TCRdb's version includes in-frame clones alone and lacks a portion of them. The data contain 120,000 or so clones, over 65% of them singletons. Material: blood. The receptors stem from a person aged 18 to 75 in good health.

The chain joins TRBV7-9 to TRBJ2-7, with no clear D. Per the germline V gene, CDR1 is SEHNR and CDR2 is FQNEAQ (reference sequence). The V gene lost 5 bases and the J gene lost 2 bases, with 10 bases spanning the gap. This CDR3 region has 13 residues. CDR3 coding DNA: TGTGCCAGCAGCGTCGCTGGGCCCTACGAGCAGTACTTC. This encodes CASSVAGPYEQYF.

V is TRBV9 and J is TRBJ1-1; no reliable D call. CDR3 length: 14 amino acids. Germline CDR1 SGDLS, CDR2 YYNGEE. V was trimmed by 1 base and J by 1 base, leaving 8 bases between them. The CDR3 sequence is CASSVSGGNTEAFF. The CDR3 bases are TGTGCCAGCAGCGTATCTGGCGGGAACACTGAAGCTTTCTTT.

This sequence joins TRBV7-9 and TRBJ1-2; TRBD1 agrees at 7 bases. The CDR3 is 16 residues long. The germline CDR1 and CDR2 sequences are SEHNR and FQNEAQ (reference sequence). V shed 6 bases and J 5 bases; nucleotides not matched to a gene: 15. The chain's CDR3 is CASSPQTGTENYGYTF. The CDR3 DNA follows: TGTGCCAGCAGTCCCCAAACCGGGACAGAGAATTATGGCTACACCTTC.

This clone was found once. V and J are TRBV5-5 and TRBJ2-2; perhaps TRBD1 as D (6 bases). The length of the CDR3 is 13 residues. The germline V and J ends were trimmed by 3 bases and 10 bases, with 13 bases remaining between them. CDR1 is SGHKS, CDR2 YYEKEE, per germline (reference sequence). The CDR3 region is CASSSRGIEELFF. The CDR3 DNA follows: TGTGCCAGCAGCTCCAGGGGAATCGAGGAGCTGTTTTTT.

The chain joins TRBV6-1 to TRBJ2-2; D is unresolved. The CDR3 sequence is 14 residues long. With 6 bases removed from V and 4 bases from J, the gap between germline ends came to 12 bases. Germline loops: CDR1 MNHNS, CDR2 SASEGT. The CDR3 loop reads CASRTRSSTGELFF. DNA for the CDR3: TGTGCCAGCAGGACGCGGTCCTCCACCGGGGAGCTGTTTTTT.

This chain uses TRBV7-2 with TRBJ2-3, with 7 bases that match TRBD2. CDR1 is SGHTA and CDR2 is FQGNSA in the germline V gene. This CDR3 has 15 residues. The V segment lost 8 bases and the J segment 2 bases; nucleotides outside the gene matches: 10. CDR3 DNA: TGTGCCAGCGGTCGGCGAGCGGGGTCCACAGATACGCAGTATTTT. It encodes CASGRRAGSTDTQYF.

The chain joins TRBV4-3 to TRBJ1-6; D may be TRBD1 (5 bases). V shed 4 bases and J shed 2 bases, with 12 bases lying between them. Germline-derived CDR1 and CDR2 are LGHNA and YSLEER. The CDR3 has 16 residues. The CDR3 DNA sequence: TGCGCCAGCAGCCTCCAACCGGGGGCCTATAATTCACCCCTCCACTTT. It specifies CASSLQPGAYNSPLHF.

This clone was counted only a few times. The chain recombines TRBV7-9 with TRBJ1-6, with D unresolved. The length of the CDR3 is 12 residues. Germline-derived CDR1 and CDR2 are SEHNR and FQNEAQ (reference sequence). V gave up 1 base and J gave up 16 bases, with 11 bases separating them. The CDR3 reads CASSLGSRELHF. The CDR3 bases are TGTGCCAGCAGCTTAGGTTCTAGGGAGCTCCACTTT.

The V and J genes are TRBV6-5 and TRBJ2-6, with 8 positions matching TRBD1. This CDR3 spans 15 amino acids. The trim removed 6 bases at V and 2 bases at J, leaving 3 bases unmatched. Germline lookup yields CDR1 MNHEY and CDR2 SVGAGI. CDR3 sequence reads: CASSRTGTGANVLTF. The CDR3 DNA follows: TGTGCCAGCAGCCGGACAGGGACTGGGGCCAACGTCCTGACTTTC.

The rearrangement links TRBV5-1 to TRBJ1-1; 7 nucleotides match TRBD1. CDR1 is SGHRS and CDR2 is YFSETQ in the germline V gene. The CDR3 covers 15 residues. Trimming took 5 bases from V and 1 from J; bases not matched to a gene: 8. CDR3 sequence reads: CASSFLGTENTEAFF. The CDR3 DNA follows: TGCGCCAGCAGTTTCCTCGGGACAGAGAACACTGAAGCTTTCTTT.

This clone is labeled as medium-sized. V usage is TRBV25-1 and J usage is TRBJ1-4, with a tentative D call TRBD1 (5 bases). The CDR3 consists of 14 residues. With 3 bases removed from V and 8 bases from J, the gap between germline ends came to 13 bases. Per germline, CDR1 MGHDK and CDR2 SYGVNS. The CDR3 protein is CASSDREGGEKLFF. The CDR3 DNA sequence: TGTGCCAGCAGTGACAGGGAGGGAGGAGAAAAACTGTTTTTT.

The rearrangement joins TRBV2 to TRBJ1-5; D possibly corresponds to TRBD1 (6 bases). The V gene lost 6 bases and the J gene lost 4 bases, with 13 bases spanning the gap. CDR1 SNHLY and CDR2 FYNNEI come from the germline V gene. The CDR3 runs 14 residues. CDR3 sequence reads: CASSPGESNQPQHF. The CDR3 nucleotides read TGTGCCAGCAGCCCAGGGGAAAGTAATCAGCCCCAGCATTTT.

The genes are TRBV4-1 and TRBJ1-4; TRBD1 matches at 8 bases. This CDR3 spans 19 amino acids. With 2 bases clipped from V and 0 bases from J, the junction kept 11 bases outside the gene matches. Germline V CDR1 and CDR2: MGHRA, YSYEKL. CDR3 protein: CASSQRPPGTGATNEKLFF. In nucleotides, the CDR3 is TGCGCCAGCAGCCAAAGGCCCCCTGGGACAGGTGCAACTAATGAAAAACTGTTTTTT.

The chain couples TRBV7-6 to TRBJ2-2, with D maybe TRBD2 (5 bases). Germline CDR1 and CDR2: SGHVS and FNYEAQ. V was cut by 5 bases and J by 2 bases, with 18 bases left in between. CDR3 length: 17 amino acids. This chain's CDR3 is CASSPGIVVANTGELFF. The CDR3 coding sequence is TGTGCCAGCAGCCCCGGGATTGTCGTGGCCAACACCGGGGAGCTGTTTTTT.

V and J are TRBV30 and TRBJ2-1, with unresolved D. Germline V gives CDR1 GTSNPN, CDR2 SVGIG (reference sequence). This CDR3 has 11 residues. Trimming stripped 0 bases from V and 6 bases from J, with 3 bases between. The CDR3 protein is CAWSVGNEQFF. CDR3 nucleotides: TGTGCCTGGAGTGTAGGCAATGAGCAGTTCTTC.

The V gene is TRBV15, the J gene TRBJ2-4; D perhaps matches TRBD1 (6 bases). In germline, CDR1 is LNHNV, CDR2 YYDKDF (reference sequence). The CDR3 is 16 amino acids. Trimming pared 3 bases from V and 2 bases from J, leaving 14 bases between. CDR3 nucleotide sequence: TGTGCCACCAGCAGGGATGGGGGCGCCTCCAAAAACATTCAGTACTTC. This encodes CATSRDGGASKNIQYF. The full variable domain, in which reference TRBV15 and TRBJ2-4 provide the parts outside the CDR3, is DAMVIQNPRYQVTQFGKPVTLSCSQTLNHNVMYWYQQKSSQAPKLLFHYYDKDFNNEADTPDNFQSRRPNTSFCFLDIRSPGLGDTAMYLCATSRDGGASKNIQYFGAGTRLSVL.

This rearrangement joins TRBV27 to TRBJ2-7, with 7 bases aligning to TRBD1. Losses at the gene ends were 4 bases for V and 4 bases for J; bases not matched to a gene: 4. The CDR3 totals 13 residues. CDR1 is MNHEY, CDR2 SMNVEV, per germline (reference sequence). In DNA, the CDR3 is TGTGCCAGCAGTTCGGGGACAGTGTACGAGCAGTACTTC. Residues: CASSSGTVYEQYF.

This chain links TRBV7-9 with TRBJ2-2; unclear D gene. Trimming took off 6 bases at V and 6 bases at J, with 14 bases between the two ends. Germline CDR1 and CDR2: SEHNR and FQNEAQ (reference sequence). This CDR3 is 14 amino acids long. Here the CDR3 reads CASSLSGRPGELFF. As DNA, the CDR3 is TGTGCCAGCAGTTTATCCGGGCGCCCCGGGGAGCTGTTTTTT.

This clone was seen more than once but under ten times. The rearrangement uses TRBV6-5 and TRBJ2-2, with D perhaps TRBD1 or TRBD2 (5 bases each). Trimming cost V 8 bases and J 7 bases, with 14 bases left between them. The CDR3 is 13 residues long. Germline V gene sequence: CDR1 MNHEY, CDR2 SVGAGI. The CDR3 coding sequence is TGTGCCAGCTCGGGACCGTCCGGCGGGGAGCTGTTTTTT. Its translation is CASSGPSGGELFF.

The chain recombines TRBV2 with TRBJ1-3, with TRBD1 as a possible D gene (6 bases). The germline V gene encodes CDR1 SNHLY and CDR2 FYNNEI. The CDR3 is 14 residues long. Between the trimmed V and J ends, which lost 10 bases and 3 bases, there was a span of 16 bases. The CDR3 DNA reads as TGTGCCACTGTAGTACAGGGAATTGGAAACACCATATATTTT. Translated, it gives CATVVQGIGNTIYF.

The J gene is TRBJ2-6, the V gene TRBV10-3; D remains unclear. In germline, CDR1 is ENHRY, CDR2 SYGVKD. V was shortened by 6 bases and J by 0 bases, with 9 bases between the two germline ends. This CDR3 has 15 residues. Written as DNA, the CDR3 is TGTGCCATCAGGGACCGACGCTCTGGGGCCAACGTCCTGACTTTC. It is translated as CAIRDRRSGANVLTF.

Remarks on this clone: Sequence at one end of the junction differs from germline and may be a read error. The rearrangement links TRBV6-4 to TRBJ1-2; D possibly corresponds to TRBD1 (5 bases). Germline values: CDR1 MRHNA, CDR2 SNTAGT. The CDR3 sequence is 16 residues long. CDR3 coding DNA: TGTGCCAGCAGCGACTCCGACAGAGATCCCCTCTATGGCTACACCTTC. Its translation is CASSDSDRDPLYGYTF.

V is TRBV4-3 and J is TRBJ1-4; maybe TRBD1 (5 bases). This CDR3 is 20 amino acids long. Germline values: CDR1 LGHNA, CDR2 YSLEER. V was pared by 0 bases and J by 0 bases, with 20 bases between. DNA of the CDR3: TGCGCCAGCAGCCAAGATTGGACCAGGGAGGTAGTTGCAACTAATGAAAAACTGTTTTTT. Residues: CASSQDWTREVVATNEKLFF.

The gene calls are TRBV4-1 and TRBJ1-5; no reliable D call. This CDR3 has 15 residues. V was cut by 1 base and J by 5 bases, with 12 bases left in between. Germline lookup yields CDR1 MGHRA and CDR2 YSYEKL. The CDR3 nucleotides are TGCGCCAGCAGCCAAGGCGGACTAAGAGATCAGCCCCAGCATTTT. This sequence encodes CASSQGGLRDQPQHF.

V gene TRBV6-6 combines with J gene TRBJ2-7; D may be TRBD1 or TRBD2 (5 bases each). The CDR3 length is 12 residues. The germline gives CDR1 MNHNY, CDR2 SVGAGI (reference sequence). Between the trimmed V and J ends, which lost 7 bases and 5 bases, there was a span of 12 bases. The CDR3 is CASKQRGDEQYF. DNA for the CDR3: TGTGCCAGCAAACAGAGAGGGGACGAGCAGTACTTC.

The chain has TRBV30 and TRBJ1-6; 9 positions agree with TRBD1. The germline CDR1 and CDR2 sequences are GTSNPN and SVGIG (reference sequence). This CDR3 comprises 17 residues. The junction had 11 bases not matched to a gene; V was cut back by 2 bases and J by 6 bases. DNA of the CDR3: TGTGCCTGGAGTCCGCCCGGGACAGGGATAGGTAATTCACCCCTCCACTTT. Protein: CAWSPPGTGIGNSPLHF. Drawing the rest from reference TRBV30 and TRBJ1-6, the complete variable domain is SQTIHQWPATLVQPVGSPLSLECTVEGTSNPNLYWYRQAAGRGLQLLFYSVGIGQISSEVPQNLSASRPQDRQFILSSKKLLLSDSGFYLCAWSPPGTGIGNSPLHFGNGTRLTVT.

V and J are TRBV2 and TRBJ1-1; D remains ambiguous. From germline, CDR1 is SNHLY and CDR2 FYNNEI. V shed 9 bases and J shed 8 bases, with 13 bases lying between them. The CDR3 is made up of 11 amino acids. The CDR3 bases are TGTGCCAGGAGGAGAGGCAAAGAAGCTTTCTTT. This translates into CARRRGKEAFF.